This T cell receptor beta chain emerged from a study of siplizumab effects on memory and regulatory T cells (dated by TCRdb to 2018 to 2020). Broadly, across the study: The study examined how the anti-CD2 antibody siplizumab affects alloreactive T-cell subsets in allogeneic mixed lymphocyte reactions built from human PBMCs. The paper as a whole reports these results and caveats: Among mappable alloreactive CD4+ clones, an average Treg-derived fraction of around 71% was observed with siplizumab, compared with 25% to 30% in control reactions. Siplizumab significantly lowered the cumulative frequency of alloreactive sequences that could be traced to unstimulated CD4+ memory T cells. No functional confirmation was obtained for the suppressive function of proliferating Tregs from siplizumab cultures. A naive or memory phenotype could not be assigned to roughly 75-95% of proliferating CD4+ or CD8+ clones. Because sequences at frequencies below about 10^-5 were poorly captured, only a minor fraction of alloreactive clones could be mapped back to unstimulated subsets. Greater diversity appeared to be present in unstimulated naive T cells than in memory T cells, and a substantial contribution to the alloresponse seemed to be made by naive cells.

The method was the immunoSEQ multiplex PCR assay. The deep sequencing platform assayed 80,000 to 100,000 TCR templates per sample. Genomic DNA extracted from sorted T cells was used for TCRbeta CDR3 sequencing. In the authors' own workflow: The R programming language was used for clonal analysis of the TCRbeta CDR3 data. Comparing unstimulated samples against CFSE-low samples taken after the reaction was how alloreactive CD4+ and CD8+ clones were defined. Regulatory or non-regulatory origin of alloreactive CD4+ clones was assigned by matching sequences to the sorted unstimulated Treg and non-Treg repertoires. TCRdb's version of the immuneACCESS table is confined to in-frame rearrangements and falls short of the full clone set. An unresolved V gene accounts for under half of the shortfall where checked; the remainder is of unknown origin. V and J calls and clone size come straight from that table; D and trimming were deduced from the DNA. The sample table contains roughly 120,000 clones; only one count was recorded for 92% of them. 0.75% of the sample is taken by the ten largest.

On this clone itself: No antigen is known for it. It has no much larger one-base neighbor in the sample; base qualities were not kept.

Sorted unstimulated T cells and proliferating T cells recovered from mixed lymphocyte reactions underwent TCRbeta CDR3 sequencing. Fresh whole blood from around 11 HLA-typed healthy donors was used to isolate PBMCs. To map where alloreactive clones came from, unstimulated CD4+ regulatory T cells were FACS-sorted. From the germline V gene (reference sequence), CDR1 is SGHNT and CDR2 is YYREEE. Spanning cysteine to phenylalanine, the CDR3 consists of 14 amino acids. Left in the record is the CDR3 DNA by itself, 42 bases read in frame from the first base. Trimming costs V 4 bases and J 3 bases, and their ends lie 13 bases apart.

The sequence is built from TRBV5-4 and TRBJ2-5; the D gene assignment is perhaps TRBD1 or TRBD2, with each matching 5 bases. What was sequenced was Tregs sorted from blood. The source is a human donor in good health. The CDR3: CASSLGTRKETQYF. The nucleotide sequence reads TGTGCCAGCAGCCTAGGGACCAGAAAAGAGACCCAGTACTTC.